These T cell receptor beta chains were read from a single sample in a study of post-analysis software for immune sequencing data. TCRdb re-analysed the PCR reads in MiXCR, keeping a single row per CDR3 protein. The sample contains about 810,000 distinct CDR3 sequences, roughly 58% of which appear only once. Material for sequencing was blood. Receptor source: a girl aged 10 to 17 with multiple sclerosis. The CDR3 runs from the conserved cysteine through the conserved F or W. D genes are given only for firm matches. Some rows have no size entry. The others give once, few or many, or a class for an expanded clone.

J gene | clone size | V gene | D gene | CDR3 protein
TRBJ2-7 | - | TRBV4-1 | - | CASSHQVTYEQYF
TRBJ2-1 | few | TRBV29-1 | TRBD2 | CSGTGTSGVYNGQFF
TRBJ2-1 | - | TRBV20-1 | TRBD2 | CSAGSGRFYNEQFF
TRBJ2-6 | - | TRBV5-5 | - | CASSYGDKLAVRDSGANVLTF
TRBJ2-7 | - | TRBV7-9 | - | CASTQLGGLNYEQYF
- | - | TRBV6-5 | TRBD1 | CASSINRDRAINEQFF
TRBJ2-3 | few | TRBV5-1 | - | CASSIASTDTQYF
TRBJ2-5 | - | TRBV7-9 | - | CASSPQGGSAYNEQYF
TRBJ1-1 | - | TRBV6-2/TRBV6-3 | - | CASSYGLERRAFF
TRBJ2-7 | - | TRBV5-6 | - | CASSLEGPWEQYF
TRBJ1-2 | - | TRBV15 | TRBD1 | CATSREPTGTYGYTF
TRBJ1-6 | - | TRBV3-1 | - | CASRNRAGNSPLHF
TRBJ2-1 | few | TRBV29-1 | - | CSVKGDLDHNEQFF
TRBJ2-3 | few | TRBV5-1 | - | CASSLGRGRQDTQYF
TRBJ2-6 | - | TRBV7-9 | TRBD2 | CASSLREGVPGANVLTF
TRBJ2-1 | few | TRBV20-1 | - | CSARSVRGYNEQFF
TRBJ2-5 | few | TRBV5-1 | - | CASSLVGPARQETQYF